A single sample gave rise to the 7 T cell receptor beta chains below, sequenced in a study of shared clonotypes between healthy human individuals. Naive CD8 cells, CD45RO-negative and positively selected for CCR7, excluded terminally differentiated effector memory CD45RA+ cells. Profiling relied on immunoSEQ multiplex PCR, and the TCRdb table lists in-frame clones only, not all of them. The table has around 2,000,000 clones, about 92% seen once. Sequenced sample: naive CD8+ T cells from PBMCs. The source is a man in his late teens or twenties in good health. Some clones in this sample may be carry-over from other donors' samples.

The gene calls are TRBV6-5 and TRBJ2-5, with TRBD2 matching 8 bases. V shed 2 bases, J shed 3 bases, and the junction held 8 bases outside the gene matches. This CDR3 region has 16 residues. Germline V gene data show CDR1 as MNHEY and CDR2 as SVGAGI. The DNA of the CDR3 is TGTGCCAGCAGTTACCGGGGGGGACGGGTAGAAGAGACCCAGTACTTC. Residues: CASSYRGGRVEETQYF.

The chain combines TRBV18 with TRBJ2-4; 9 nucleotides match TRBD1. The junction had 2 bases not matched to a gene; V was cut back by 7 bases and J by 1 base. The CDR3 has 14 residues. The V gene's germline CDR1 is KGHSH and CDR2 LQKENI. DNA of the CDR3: TGTGCCAGCTGGGGACAGGGCGCCAAAAACATTCAGTACTTC. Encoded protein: CASWGQGAKNIQYF.

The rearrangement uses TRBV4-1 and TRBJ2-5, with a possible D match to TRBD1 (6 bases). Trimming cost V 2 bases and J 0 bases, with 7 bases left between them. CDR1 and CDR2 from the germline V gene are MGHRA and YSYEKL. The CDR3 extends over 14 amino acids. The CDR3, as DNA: TGCGCCAGCAGCCAACAGGGGTACCAAGAGACCCAGTACTTC. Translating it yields CASSQQGYQETQYF.

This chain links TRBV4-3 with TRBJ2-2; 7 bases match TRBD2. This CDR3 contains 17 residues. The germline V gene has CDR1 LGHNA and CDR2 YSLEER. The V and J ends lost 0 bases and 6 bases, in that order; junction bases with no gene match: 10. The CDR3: CASSQDLRGGPSGELFF. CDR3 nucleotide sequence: TGCGCCAGCAGCCAAGATTTGAGGGGAGGGCCGTCCGGGGAGCTGTTTTTT.

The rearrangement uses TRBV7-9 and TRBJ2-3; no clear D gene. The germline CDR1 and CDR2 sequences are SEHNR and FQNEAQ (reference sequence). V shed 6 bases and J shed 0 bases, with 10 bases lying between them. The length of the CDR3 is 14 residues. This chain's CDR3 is CASRLVSSTDTQYF. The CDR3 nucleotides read TGTGCCAGCAGATTGGTCAGCAGCACAGATACGCAGTATTTT. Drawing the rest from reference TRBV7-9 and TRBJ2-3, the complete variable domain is DTGVSQNPRHKITKRGQNVTFRCDPISEHNRLYWYRQTLGQGPEFLTYFQNEAQLEKSRLLSDRFSAERPKGSFSTLEIQRTEQGDSAMYLCASRLVSSTDTQYFGPGTRLTVL.

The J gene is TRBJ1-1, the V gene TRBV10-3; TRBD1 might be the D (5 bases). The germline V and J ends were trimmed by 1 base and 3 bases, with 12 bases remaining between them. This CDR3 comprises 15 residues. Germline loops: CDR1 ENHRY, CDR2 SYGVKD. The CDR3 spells CAISEYGAGHTEAFF. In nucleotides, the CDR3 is TGTGCCATCAGTGAGTATGGAGCAGGGCACACTGAAGCTTTCTTT.

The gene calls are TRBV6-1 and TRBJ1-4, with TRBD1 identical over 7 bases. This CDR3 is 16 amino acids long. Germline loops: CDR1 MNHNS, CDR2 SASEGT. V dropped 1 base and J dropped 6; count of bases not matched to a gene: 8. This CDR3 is CASSEEEQGFDEKLFF. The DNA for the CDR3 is TGTGCCAGCAGTGAAGAGGAACAGGGGTTCGATGAAAAACTGTTTTTT.